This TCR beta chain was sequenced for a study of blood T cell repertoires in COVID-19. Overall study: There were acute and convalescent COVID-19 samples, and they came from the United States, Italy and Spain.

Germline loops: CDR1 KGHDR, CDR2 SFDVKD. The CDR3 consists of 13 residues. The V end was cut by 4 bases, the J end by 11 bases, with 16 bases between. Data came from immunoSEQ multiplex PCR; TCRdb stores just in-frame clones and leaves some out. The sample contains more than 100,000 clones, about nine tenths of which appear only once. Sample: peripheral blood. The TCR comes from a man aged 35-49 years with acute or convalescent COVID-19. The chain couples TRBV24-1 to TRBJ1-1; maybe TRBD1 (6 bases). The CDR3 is CATSDRGDTGAFF. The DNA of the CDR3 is TGTGCCACCAGTGACAGGGGCGACACCGGGGCTTTCTTT.